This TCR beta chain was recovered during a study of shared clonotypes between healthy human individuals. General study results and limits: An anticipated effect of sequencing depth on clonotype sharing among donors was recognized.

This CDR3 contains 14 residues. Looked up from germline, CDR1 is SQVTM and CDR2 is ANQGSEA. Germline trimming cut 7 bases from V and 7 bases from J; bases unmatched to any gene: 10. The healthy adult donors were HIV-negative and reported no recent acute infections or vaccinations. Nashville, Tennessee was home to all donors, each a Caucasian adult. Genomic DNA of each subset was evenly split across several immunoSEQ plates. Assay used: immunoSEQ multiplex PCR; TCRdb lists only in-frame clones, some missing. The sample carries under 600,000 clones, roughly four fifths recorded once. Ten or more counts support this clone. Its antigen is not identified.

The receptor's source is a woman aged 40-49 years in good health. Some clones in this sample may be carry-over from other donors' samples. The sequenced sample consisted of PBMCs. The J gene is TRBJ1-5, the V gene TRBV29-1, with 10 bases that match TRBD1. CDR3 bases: TGCAGCGCCCCGGGACAGGGGAAGGAACAGCCCCAGCATTTT. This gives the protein CSAPGQGKEQPQHF.